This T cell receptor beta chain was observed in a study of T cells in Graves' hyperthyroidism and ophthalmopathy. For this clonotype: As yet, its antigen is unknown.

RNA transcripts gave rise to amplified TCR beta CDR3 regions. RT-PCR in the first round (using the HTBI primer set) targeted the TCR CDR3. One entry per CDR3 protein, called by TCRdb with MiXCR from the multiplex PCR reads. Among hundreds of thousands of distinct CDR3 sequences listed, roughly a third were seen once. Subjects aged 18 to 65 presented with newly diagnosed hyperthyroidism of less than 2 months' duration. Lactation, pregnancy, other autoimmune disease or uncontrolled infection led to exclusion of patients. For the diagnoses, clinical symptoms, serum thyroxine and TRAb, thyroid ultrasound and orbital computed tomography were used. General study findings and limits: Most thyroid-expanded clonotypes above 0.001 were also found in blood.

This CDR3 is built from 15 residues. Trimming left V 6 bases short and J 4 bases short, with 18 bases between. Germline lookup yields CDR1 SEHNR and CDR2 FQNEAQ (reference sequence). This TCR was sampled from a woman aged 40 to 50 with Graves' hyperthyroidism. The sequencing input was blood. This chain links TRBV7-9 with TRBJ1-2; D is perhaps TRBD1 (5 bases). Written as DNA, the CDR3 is TGTGCCAGCAGACCCTTCGGGGACTTAATCTATGGCTACACCTTC. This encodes CASRPFGDLIYGYTF.